This TCR beta chain emerged from a study of blood T cell repertoires in COVID-19. Study context: Material from acute and convalescent COVID-19 was sourced from the United States, Italy and Spain.

V was cut by 5 bases and J by 8 bases, with 22 bases left in between. CDR3 length: 16 amino acids. Germline loops: CDR1 SGHKS, CDR2 YYEKEE (reference sequence). Residents of about two dozen US areas, aged about 18 to 89 years, made up the participants. Exposed enrollees had met someone with a PCR-confirmed or clinician-diagnosed COVID-19 case at some point within the 2 weeks before study entry. Per the original methods: Estimates of nucleated cell counts were drawn from the amplification of reference gene primers. Data came from immunoSEQ multiplex PCR; TCRdb stores just in-frame clones and leaves some out. V and J calls and clone size are copied from that table; D and trimming were computed from the DNA. The repertoire holds some 360,000 clones, with almost 90% as singletons.

Sequencing was carried out using PBMCs or T cells enriched from blood (not recorded which). The receptor was derived from a woman younger than 45 who had been exposed to COVID-19. The chain is built from TRBV5-5 and TRBJ1-4, with D maybe TRBD1 (5 bases). The CDR3 nucleotides read TGTGCCAGCAGTTCCTCAGACAGTCCCCAACTCGAAAAACTGTTTTTT. Protein: CASSSSDSPQLEKLFF.